This TCR beta chain was identified in a study of blood T cell repertoires in COVID-19. Overall study context: PBMCs, B-cell-depleted T cells, or T cells were the source of the cDNA or gDNA that made up the material.

In the original analysis: Cell counts per sample came from amplifying reference gene primers. The protocol was immunoSEQ multiplex PCR, while the TCRdb copy is restricted to in-frame clones and leaves out a portion. D and trimming were read from the DNA, whereas the V and J calls and clone size are those reported in that table. The repertoire consists of approximately 100,000 clones, with 88% occurring once and the leading ten covering more than 5.5%. CDR3 length: 14 amino acids. V lost 8 bases and J lost 1, with 14 bases in between. CDR1 is MNHEY and CDR2 is SVGAGI in the germline V gene. The chain is built from TRBV6-5 and TRBJ1-1; a weak D match, TRBD1 (5 bases). The TCR originated in a woman in her fifties or sixties with acute or convalescent COVID-19. The sequenced sample consisted of peripheral blood. The CDR3 here is CASSRGGKNTEAFF. The CDR3 region has the DNA TGTGCCAGCTCTAGGGGAGGGAAGAACACTGAAGCTTTCTTT.